The 23 T cell receptor beta chains listed next were all sequenced from one sample in a study of T cells in Graves' hyperthyroidism and ophthalmopathy. RNA transcripts yielded amplified TCR beta CDR3 regions. Carried out on the TCR CDR3, a first-round RT-PCR used the HTBI primer set. MiXCR, run by TCRdb on the multiplex PCR reads, gives a single entry per CDR3 protein. The sample records under 400,000 distinct CDR3 sequences, 21% being singletons. Sequencing was done on a sample of blood. The receptors were gathered from a woman aged 50 to 65 with Graves' hyperthyroidism.

There are many counts of this clonotype. This chain connects TRBV11-2 to TRBJ2-7; D gene unclear. The CDR3 length is 14 residues. The germline V and J ends were trimmed by 2 bases and 0 bases, with 8 bases remaining between them. Per germline, CDR1 SGHAT and CDR2 FQNNGV. CDR3 in amino acids: CASSLRQPSYEQYF. The CDR3 bases are TGTGCCAGCAGCTTAAGGCAGCCCTCCTACGAGCAGTACTTC.

The V and J genes are TRBV5-1 and TRBJ2-1; 9 nucleotides line up with TRBD1. CDR3 length: 16 residues. Germline loops: CDR1 SGHRS, CDR2 YFSETQ. V gave up 4 bases and J gave up 1 base; unmatched junction bases: 6. CDR3 sequence: CASSLRDRASYNEQFF. The CDR3 coding sequence is TGCGCCAGCAGCCTCCGGGACAGGGCGTCCTACAATGAGCAGTTCTTC. The full variable domain, with the rest looked up from reference TRBV5-1 and TRBJ2-1, is KAGVTQTPRYLIKTRGQQVTLSCSPISGHRSVSWYQQTPGQGLQFLFEYFSETQRNKGNFPGRFSGRQFSNSRSEMNVSTLELGDSALYLCASSLRDRASYNEQFFGPGTRLTVL.

In DNA, the CDR3 is TGTGCCAGCAGTTACCATGGACAGGGGGAGACCCAGTACTTC. The encoded protein is CASSYHGQGETQYF. The chain employs TRBV6-5 and TRBJ2-5, with TRBD1 matching over 9 bases. Germline V gene data show CDR1 as MNHEY and CDR2 as SVGAGI. The CDR3 totals 14 residues. V was clipped by 2 bases and J by 5 bases; unmatched bases: 3.

This clonotype has at least ten counts. This rearrangement joins TRBV10-3 to TRBJ2-3, with D tentatively TRBD1 (6 bases). The V and J ends lost 7 bases and 1 base respectively, with 24 bases between them. From germline, CDR1 is ENHRY and CDR2 SYGVKD. The CDR3 totals 18 residues. CDR3 protein: CAITAKGFRGAGTDTQYF. The CDR3 DNA follows: TGTGCCATCACCGCGAAGGGCTTCAGGGGCGCGGGCACAGATACGCAGTATTTT.

The rearrangement joins TRBV12-3 or TRBV12-4 to TRBJ1-5, with 7 bases matching TRBD1. Losses at the gene ends were 6 bases for V and 0 bases for J; bases not matched to a gene: 20. The length of the CDR3 is 20 residues. CDR3 DNA sequence: TGTGCCAGCAGCTTCCGTGGGCAAGGGGGCCCGACAGGTAGCAATCAGCCCCAGCATTTT. Translation: CASSFRGQGGPTGSNQPQHF.

The chain joins TRBV11-2 to TRBJ2-7; 7 bases agree with TRBD2. The CDR3 is made up of 15 amino acids. The germline V gene has CDR1 SGHAT and CDR2 FQNNGV. The ends lost 2 bases at V and 3 bases at J; junction bases unmatched: 7. CDR3 residues: CASSLKGTTYYEQYF. DNA for the CDR3: TGTGCCAGCAGCTTAAAAGGGACTACCTACTACGAGCAGTACTTC.

The rearrangement joins TRBV6-1 to TRBJ2-2; 11 bases align to TRBD2. The CDR3 has 19 amino acids. The germline V gene encodes CDR1 MNHNS and CDR2 SASEGT. The V segment lost 6 bases and the J segment 1 base; nucleotides outside the gene matches: 13. The CDR3 protein is CASSRNKGTSGMNTGELFF. CDR3 DNA sequence: TGTGCCAGCAGCCGAAACAAGGGGACTAGCGGAATGAACACCGGGGAGCTGTTTTTT.

This clonotype was counted ten times or more. The genes are TRBV3-1 and TRBJ2-3; TRBD2 aligns across 7 bases. CDR3 length: 15 amino acids. V gave up 1 base and J gave up 2 bases; unmatched junction bases: 3. Germline values: CDR1 LGHDT, CDR2 YNNKEL (reference sequence). The DNA of the CDR3 is TGTGCCAGCAGCCAAGCGGGGGGTAACACAGATACGCAGTATTTT. Translation: CASSQAGGNTDTQYF.

CDR3 bases: TGCAGTGCTATAACAGGGTCTTATGAGCAGTTCTTC. Its protein is CSAITGSYEQFF. V and J are TRBV20-1 and TRBJ2-1; possibly TRBD1 for D (6 bases). V lost 4 bases, J lost 8 bases, and 12 bases lay in between. CDR1 is DFQATT, CDR2 SNEGSKA, per germline (reference sequence). There are 12 residues in the CDR3.

The chain joins TRBV19 to TRBJ1-5, with TRBD1 matching over 7 bases. Germline-derived CDR1 and CDR2 are LNHDA and SQIVND (reference sequence). The CDR3 is made up of 16 amino acids. Losses at the gene ends were 4 bases for V and 4 bases for J; bases not matched to a gene: 10. CDR3 DNA: TGTGCCAGTAGTACAAGTACAGGGGCGAGGAATCAGCCCCAGCATTTT. Its translation: CASSTSTGARNQPQHF.

This clonotype was seen at least ten times. CDR3 region: CASSQDGATGARDTQYF. CDR3 nucleotide sequence: TGTGCCAGCAGCCAAGACGGGGCAACCGGGGCAAGGGATACGCAGTATTTT. V and J are TRBV7-3 and TRBJ2-3; either TRBD1 or TRBD2 may fit D (5 bases each). From germline, CDR1 is SGHTA and CDR2 FQGTGA. The CDR3 is 17 residues long. The V and J ends lost 5 bases and 6 bases respectively, with 24 bases between them.

This clonotype was seen at least ten times. This chain joins TRBV20-1 and TRBJ2-7; the match to TRBD2 covers 8 bases. CDR1 DFQATT and CDR2 SNEGSKA come from the germline V gene (reference sequence). This CDR3 is built from 16 residues. V lost 0 bases and J lost 3; bases outside the gene matches: 10. The CDR3 protein is CSARDWKAGANYEQYF. The CDR3 DNA follows: TGCAGTGCTAGAGATTGGAAAGCGGGAGCGAACTACGAGCAGTACTTC.

A note on this clonotype: Relative to the germline gene, one junction end is altered; a read error may explain this. The V gene is TRBV6-2 or TRBV6-3, the J gene TRBJ1-2; D remains ambiguous. The CDR3 consists of 12 residues. Germline V gene data show CDR1 as MNHEY and CDR2 as SVGEGT. The CDR3 loop reads CVSSPLFYGYTF. The CDR3 DNA sequence: TGTGTCAGCAGTCCGCTTTTCTATGGCTACACCTTC.

There are many counts of this clonotype. The chain joins TRBV6-6 to TRBJ1-1; D remains ambiguous. The CDR3 is 14 amino acids. Trimming took off 2 bases at V and 0 bases at J, with 7 bases between the two ends. Looked up from germline, CDR1 is MNHNY and CDR2 is SVGAGI (reference sequence). The CDR3 spells CASSYDTVNTEAFF. Written as DNA, the CDR3 is TGTGCCAGCAGTTACGATACCGTGAACACTGAAGCTTTCTTT.

This clonotype has at least ten counts. This chain connects TRBV7-8 to TRBJ2-7; D unresolved. The V gene's germline CDR1 is SGHVS and CDR2 FQNEAQ. The CDR3 runs to 14 residues. V was pared by 5 bases and J by 2 bases, with 13 bases between. In nucleotides, the CDR3 is TGTGCCAGCAGCCAAAGGGCCAGGACCTACGAGCAGTACTTC. Protein product: CASSQRARTYEQYF.

This clonotype came up a few times. The CDR3 sequence is CASSFAGLGYEQYF. As DNA, the CDR3 is TGTGCCAGCAGTTTCGCGGGCCTGGGATACGAGCAGTACTTC. The V call is TRBV28, the J call TRBJ2-7; perhaps TRBD2 as D (5 bases). Trimming cost V 3 bases and J 4 bases, with 13 bases left between them. This CDR3 comprises 14 residues. Germline V gives CDR1 MDHEN, CDR2 SYDVKM.

This clonotype was seen repeatedly, ten times or more. This could be a read error, since a much larger clone is one nucleotide away. J is TRBJ1-5 and V is TRBV28, with 7 positions matching TRBD1. J lost 5 bases, V lost 4 bases, and 5 bases had no gene match. Germline V gene lookup returns CDR1 MDHEN and CDR2 SYDVKM. The CDR3 runs 14 residues. The CDR3 DNA reads TGTGCCAGCAGTTCGAGACAGGGCTATCAGCCCCAGCATTTT. As protein: CASSSRQGYQPQHF. Variable domain in full (rest from reference TRBV28 and TRBJ1-5): DVKVTQSSRYLVKRTGEKVFLECVQDMDHENMFWYRQDPGLGLRLIYFSYDVKMKEKGDIPEGYSVSREKKERFSLILESASTNQTSMYLCASSSRQGYQPQHFGDGTRLSIL.

The chain has TRBV6-1 and TRBJ2-7; perhaps TRBD1 as D (6 bases). Germline assignment: CDR1 MNHNS and CDR2 SASEGT. The CDR3 totals 13 residues. V lost 8 bases and J lost 3, with 14 bases in between. The CDR3 DNA reads TGTGCCAGCGCCTTGGAAGGGGGCTACGAGCAGTACTTC. Translating gives CASALEGGYEQYF.

This clonotype was counted at least ten times. V usage is TRBV29-1 and J usage is TRBJ2-2, with 14 bases fitting TRBD2. The J segment lost 3 bases and the V segment lost 6 bases, leaving 9 bases of the junction unmatched. Germline CDR1 is SQVTM and CDR2 is ANQGSEA. This CDR3 has 17 amino acids. The CDR3 coding sequence is TGCAGCGTCAAGTTGACTAGCGGGGGGGCCTACACCGGGGAGCTGTTTTTT. It specifies CSVKLTSGGAYTGELFF.

The chain links TRBV20-1 to TRBJ1-1; 8 bases match TRBD1. J gave up 3 bases and V 2 bases, and 5 bases lay outside the gene matches. CDR3 size: 14 residues. Germline loops: CDR1 DFQATT, CDR2 SNEGSKA (reference sequence). CDR3 sequence reads: CSARRTGRDTEAFF. The CDR3 bases are TGCAGTGCTAGACGGACAGGGAGGGACACTGAAGCTTTCTTT.

This clonotype came up many times. V usage is TRBV6-1 and J usage is TRBJ1-1; the D gene is possibly TRBD1 (6 bases). The V gene lost 5 bases and the J gene lost 1 base, with 8 bases spanning the gap. Germline values: CDR1 MNHNS, CDR2 SASEGT. The CDR3 spans 13 residues. CDR3 nucleotide sequence: TGTGCCAGCAGTACGGACAGGAACACTGAAGCTTTCTTT. Its translation: CASSTDRNTEAFF.

Ten or more counts support this clonotype. The chain employs TRBV2 and TRBJ1-2; D not resolved. CDR1 SNHLY and CDR2 FYNNEI come from the germline V gene. The CDR3 is 13 amino acids. V was cut by 9 bases and J by 0 bases, with 11 bases left in between. The CDR3 here is CARRSGANYGYTF. In DNA, the CDR3 is TGTGCCAGAAGATCTGGGGCTAACTATGGCTACACCTTC. The full variable domain, rest sourced from reference TRBV2 and TRBJ1-2, is EPEVTQTPSHQVTQMGQEVILRCVPISNHLYFYWYRQILGQKVEFLVSFYNNEISEKSEIFDDQFSVERPDGSNFTLKIRSTKLEDSAMYFCARRSGANYGYTFGSGTRLTVV.

This clonotype was found a few times. The V call is TRBV19, the J call TRBJ2-2; 8 bases map to TRBD2. The CDR3 has 16 residues. Germline-derived CDR1 and CDR2 are LNHDA and SQIVND (reference sequence). V gave up 7 bases and J gave up 0 bases; unmatched junction bases: 7. Written as DNA, the CDR3 is TGTGCCAGTATCGGGGGAGCGGGAGCGAACACCGGGGAGCTGTTTTTT. Translation gives CASIGGAGANTGELFF.